This T cell receptor beta chain appears in the sequencing data of a study of T cell repertoires in ileal Crohn's disease. Study at large: 35% were active smokers at surgery; median disease duration was roughly 8 years.

Using immunoSEQ multiplex PCR, the repertoire was profiled, and TCRdb retains in-frame clones only, with some absent. The repertoire holds about 5,600 clones, around 85% seen once, with roughly a tenth in the top ten. The CDR3 has 16 residues. Trimming removed 5 bases from V and 0 bases from J; junction bases left unmatched: 7. In germline, CDR1 is SGHTA, CDR2 FQGNSA. Source material: ileal tissue. The chain couples TRBV7-2 to TRBJ1-5; 7 bases map to TRBD1. This TCR came from an adult with Crohn's disease. CDR3 sequence reads: CASSTGTDYSNQPQHF. The CDR3 nucleotides are TGTGCCAGCAGCACCGGGACAGATTATAGCAATCAGCCCCAGCATTTT. Using reference TRBV7-2 and TRBJ1-5 for the parts outside the CDR3, the full variable domain is GAGVSQSPSNKVTEKGKDVELRCDPISGHTALYWYRQSLGQGLEFLIYFQGNSAPDKSGLPSDRFSAERTGGSVSTLTIQRTQQEDSAVYLCASSTGTDYSNQPQHFGDGTRLSIL.